Listed below are T cell receptor beta chains from one sample, sequenced in a study of identical twins. TCRdb recomputed calls from the 5' RACE reads with MiXCR, one row per CDR3 protein. The sample includes roughly 690,000 distinct CDR3 sequences, 21% of them seen just once. Another study also made use of these data, one on T cells expressing NK-cell markers.

Sequencing used PBMCs. The receptors originated from a woman in her late teens or twenties in good health. Each CDR3 is given with its conserved first and last residue. A D gene is named only where the DNA matches it firmly. Not all rows give a size; the values are once, few, many and, for expanded clones, a class.

abundance: .
len: 13
v_gene: TRBV18
j_gene: TRBJ1-4
d_gene: .
CDR3aa: CASSLEGFEKLFF
CDR3nt: TGTGCCAGCTCACTCGAAGGCTTTGAAAAACTGTTTTTT

abundance: few
len: 15
v_gene: TRBV5-6
j_gene: TRBJ2-2
d_gene: TRBD2
CDR3aa: CASSPAGVRAGELFF
CDR3nt: TGTGCCAGCAGCCCAGCGGGGGTGAGGGCCGGGGAGCTGTTTTTT

abundance: .
len: 15
v_gene: TRBV20-1
j_gene: TRBJ2-6
d_gene: .
CDR3aa: CSAKPRSSGANVLTF
CDR3nt: TGCAGTGCCAAGCCGAGAAGCTCTGGGGCCAACGTCCTGACTTTC

abundance: .
len: 15
v_gene: TRBV10-3
j_gene: TRBJ2-1
d_gene: TRBD2
CDR3aa: CAISDPGTRGNEQFF
CDR3nt: TGTGCCATCAGTGATCCCGGGACTAGAGGCAATGAGCAGTTCTTC

abundance: .
len: 14
v_gene: TRBV6-5
j_gene: TRBJ2-5
d_gene: .
CDR3aa: CASSYFQGRETQYF
CDR3nt: TGTGCCAGCAGTTACTTTCAAGGGCGAGAGACCCAGTACTTC

abundance: .
len: 15
v_gene: TRBV5-1
j_gene: TRBJ2-6
d_gene: TRBD2
CDR3aa: CATGGTSPGANVLTF
CDR3nt: TGCGCCACGGGGGGAACTAGCCCCGGGGCCAACGTCCTGACTTTC

abundance: few
len: 12
v_gene: TRBV10-3
j_gene: TRBJ2-5
d_gene: .
CDR3aa: CATRSVGETQYF
CDR3nt: TGTGCCACCCGATCCGTGGGAGAGACCCAGTACTTC

abundance: many
len: 14
v_gene: TRBV5-1
j_gene: TRBJ2-7
d_gene: TRBD2
CDR3aa: CASSSYSGIYEQYF
CDR3nt: TGCGCCAGCAGCTCATATAGCGGGATCTACGAGCAGTACTTC

abundance: few
len: 18
v_gene: TRBV11-2
j_gene: TRBJ2-7
d_gene: TRBD2
CDR3aa: CASSSRGSTSGQFYEQYF
CDR3nt: TGTGCCAGCAGCTCCAGGGGATCGACTAGCGGGCAATTCTACGAGCAGTACTTC

abundance: few
len: 14
v_gene: TRBV12-3/TRBV12-4
j_gene: TRBJ1-5
d_gene: .
CDR3aa: CASSLGRVNQPQHF
CDR3nt: TGTGCCAGCAGTTTAGGTCGGGTCAATCAGCCCCAGCATTTT

abundance: .
len: 14
v_gene: TRBV5-4
j_gene: TRBJ2-5
d_gene: TRBD1
CDR3aa: CASSRTGSSETQYF
CDR3nt: TGTGCCAGCAGCAGGACAGGCTCAAGCGAGACCCAGTACTTC

abundance: .
len: 16
v_gene: TRBV24-1
j_gene: TRBJ2-5
d_gene: .
CDR3aa: CATSDLGAGGVETQYF
CDR3nt: TGTGCCACCAGTGATTTGGGTGCTGGGGGAGTTGAGACCCAGTACTTC

abundance: few
len: 17
v_gene: TRBV5-1
j_gene: TRBJ2-1
d_gene: TRBD1
CDR3aa: CASSLVYVGQDGYEQFF
CDR3nt: TGCGCCAGCAGCTTGGTTTATGTGGGACAGGATGGATATGAGCAGTTCTTC

abundance: .
len: 13
v_gene: TRBV3-1
j_gene: TRBJ2-7
d_gene: .
CDR3aa: CASSQTSPSEQYF
CDR3nt: TGTGCCAGCAGCCAGACGTCTCCTAGCGAGCAGTACTTC

abundance: .
len: 14
v_gene: TRBV12-3/TRBV12-4
j_gene: TRBJ2-1
d_gene: TRBD1
CDR3aa: CASSLGTGHNEQFF
CDR3nt: TGTGCCAGCAGTTTAGGGACAGGACATAATGAGCAGTTCTTC

abundance: few
len: 16
v_gene: TRBV5-1
j_gene: TRBJ1-5
d_gene: .
CDR3aa: CASSLTGGGGNQPQHF
CDR3nt: TGCGCCAGCAGCCTGACGGGAGGTGGCGGCAATCAGCCCCAGCATTTT

abundance: .
len: 15
v_gene: TRBV6-5
j_gene: TRBJ2-1
d_gene: .
CDR3aa: CASSYPQVGVNEQFF
CDR3nt: TGTGCCAGCAGTTACCCCCAGGTGGGTGTCAATGAGCAGTTCTTC

abundance: few
len: 13
v_gene: TRBV12-3/TRBV12-4
j_gene: TRBJ1-1
d_gene: .
CDR3aa: CASSLSRGIGAFF
CDR3nt: TGTGCCAGCAGTTTAAGTAGGGGAATTGGGGCTTTCTTT

abundance: .
len: 14
v_gene: TRBV11-2
j_gene: TRBJ2-5
d_gene: .
CDR3aa: CASSLPLPSETQYF
CDR3nt: TGTGCCAGCAGCTTACCCCTACCATCGGAGACCCAGTACTTC

abundance: .
len: 16
v_gene: TRBV23-1
j_gene: TRBJ2-7
d_gene: .
CDR3aa: CARQYPPSRVTYEQYF
CDR3nt: TGCGCCAGACAGTACCCCCCCAGTAGAGTCACCTACGAGCAGTACTTC

abundance: many
len: 16
v_gene: TRBV4-3
j_gene: TRBJ2-1
d_gene: TRBD2
CDR3aa: CASSQDTSGAYNEQFF
CDR3nt: TGCGCCAGCAGCCAAGATACTAGCGGAGCCTACAATGAGCAGTTCTTC

abundance: many
len: 16
v_gene: TRBV4-1
j_gene: TRBJ1-1
d_gene: .
CDR3aa: CASSLDARSGNTEAFF
CDR3nt: TGCGCCAGCAGTCTAGACGCCAGGAGCGGGAACACTGAAGCTTTCTTT

abundance: many
len: 13
v_gene: TRBV12-3/TRBV12-4
j_gene: TRBJ1-1
d_gene: TRBD1
CDR3aa: CASSLALGQGAFF
CDR3nt: TGTGCCAGCAGTTTAGCGCTAGGACAGGGAGCTTTCTTT

abundance: few
len: 15
v_gene: TRBV6-1
j_gene: TRBJ2-1
d_gene: TRBD1
CDR3aa: CASKLDRGQGNEQFF
CDR3nt: TGTGCCAGCAAGCTTGACAGGGGGCAAGGGAATGAGCAGTTCTTC

abundance: many
len: 18
v_gene: TRBV20-1
j_gene: TRBJ2-6
d_gene: TRBD2
CDR3aa: CSAEGSSGSHSGANVLTF
CDR3nt: TGCAGTGCCGAAGGTTCTAGCGGGAGCCACTCTGGGGCCAACGTCCTGACTTTC

abundance: few
len: 12
v_gene: TRBV7-2
j_gene: TRBJ2-3
d_gene: .
CDR3aa: CASRLGTNTQYF
CDR3nt: TGTGCCAGCAGGCTTGGGACAAATACGCAGTATTTT

abundance: .
len: 16
v_gene: TRBV20-1
j_gene: TRBJ2-1
d_gene: TRBD2
CDR3aa: CSARVSLAVRGNEQFF
CDR3nt: TGCAGTGCTAGAGTCTCACTAGCGGTCCGCGGAAATGAGCAGTTCTTC

abundance: few
len: 16
v_gene: TRBV27
j_gene: TRBJ2-7
d_gene: .
CDR3aa: CASSLLGGQAAYEQYF
CDR3nt: TGTGCCAGCAGTTTATTGGGAGGACAGGCTGCCTACGAGCAGTACTTC

abundance: many
len: 11
v_gene: TRBV12-3/TRBV12-4
j_gene: TRBJ2-7
d_gene: .
CDR3aa: CASSLTNEQYF
CDR3nt: TGTGCCAGCAGTTTAACAAACGAGCAGTACTTC

abundance: .
len: 13
v_gene: TRBV7-9
j_gene: TRBJ2-7
d_gene: .
CDR3aa: CASSRDILYEQYF
CDR3nt: TGTGCCAGCAGCCGGGACATCTTATACGAGCAGTACTTC

abundance: many
len: 12
v_gene: TRBV10-3
j_gene: TRBJ2-5
d_gene: .
CDR3aa: CATRDSQETQYF
CDR3nt: TGTGCCACTCGGGACTCCCAAGAGACCCAGTACTTC

abundance: few
len: 20
v_gene: TRBV12-3/TRBV12-4
j_gene: TRBJ2-1
d_gene: TRBD2
CDR3aa: CASSLIRSLVAGVTYNEQFF
CDR3nt: TGTGCCAGCAGTTTAATCCGGAGTTTGGTAGCGGGAGTCACCTACAATGAGCAGTTCTTC

abundance: many
len: 14
v_gene: TRBV10-3
j_gene: TRBJ1-1
d_gene: .
CDR3aa: CAIKITVGNTEAFF
CDR3nt: TGTGCCATCAAGATCACAGTTGGAAACACTGAAGCTTTCTTT

abundance: few
len: 13
v_gene: TRBV10-3
j_gene: TRBJ2-7
d_gene: TRBD1
CDR3aa: CAISVGTGDEQYF
CDR3nt: TGTGCCATCAGTGTCGGGACAGGGGACGAGCAGTACTTC

abundance: many
len: 11
v_gene: TRBV6-5
j_gene: TRBJ2-5
d_gene: .
CDR3aa: CASSYSGTQYF
CDR3nt: TGTGCCAGCAGTTACTCGGGGACCCAGTACTTC

abundance: few
len: 14
v_gene: TRBV5-1
j_gene: TRBJ2-7
d_gene: .
CDR3aa: CASSLDGDPYEQYF
CDR3nt: TGCGCCAGCAGCTTGGACGGAGACCCCTACGAGCAGTACTTC

abundance: few
len: 12
v_gene: TRBV6-5
j_gene: TRBJ1-2
d_gene: TRBD1
CDR3aa: CASGGQGERYTF
CDR3nt: TGTGCCAGCGGGGGACAGGGGGAACGCTACACCTTC

abundance: few
len: 15
v_gene: TRBV7-9
j_gene: TRBJ2-7
d_gene: TRBD1
CDR3aa: CASSLQTGDPWEQYF
CDR3nt: TGTGCCAGCAGTCTTCAGACAGGGGACCCTTGGGAGCAGTACTTC

abundance: .
len: 15
v_gene: TRBV6-1
j_gene: TRBJ2-2
d_gene: .
CDR3aa: CASSRGGANTGELFF
CDR3nt: TGTGCCAGCAGTCGCGGGGGCGCGAACACCGGGGAGCTGTTTTTT

abundance: few
len: 15
v_gene: TRBV7-3
j_gene: TRBJ2-7
d_gene: .
CDR3aa: CASSLGTSPFAEQYF
CDR3nt: TGTGCCAGCAGCTTGGGGACTTCACCCTTTGCGGAGCAGTACTTC

abundance: .
len: 14
v_gene: TRBV6-2/TRBV6-3
j_gene: TRBJ1-2
d_gene: .
CDR3aa: CASSYSPGPYGYTF
CDR3nt: TGTGCCAGCAGTTACTCACCGGGCCCCTATGGCTACACCTTC

abundance: .
len: 14
v_gene: TRBV5-1
j_gene: TRBJ2-3
d_gene: TRBD1
CDR3aa: CASTRTGDWDTQYF
CDR3nt: TGCGCCAGCACCCGGACAGGGGATTGGGATACGCAGTATTTT

abundance: .
len: 13
v_gene: TRBV5-6
j_gene: TRBJ2-7
d_gene: .
CDR3aa: CASSLVSGGQQYF
CDR3nt: TGTGCCAGCAGCTTGGTATCTGGCGGACAGCAGTACTTC